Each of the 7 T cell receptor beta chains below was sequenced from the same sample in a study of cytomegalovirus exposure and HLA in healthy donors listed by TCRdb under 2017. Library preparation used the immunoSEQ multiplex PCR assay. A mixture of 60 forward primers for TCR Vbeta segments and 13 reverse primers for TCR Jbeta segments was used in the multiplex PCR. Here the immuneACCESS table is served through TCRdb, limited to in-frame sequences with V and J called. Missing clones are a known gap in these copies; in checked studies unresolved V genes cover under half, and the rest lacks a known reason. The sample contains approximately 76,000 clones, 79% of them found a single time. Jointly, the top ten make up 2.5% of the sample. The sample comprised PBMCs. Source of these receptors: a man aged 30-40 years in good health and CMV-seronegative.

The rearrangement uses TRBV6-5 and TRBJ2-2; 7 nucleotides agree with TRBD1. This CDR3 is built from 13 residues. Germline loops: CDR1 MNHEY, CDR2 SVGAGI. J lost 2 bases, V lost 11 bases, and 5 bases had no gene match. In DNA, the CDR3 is TGTGCCTCCCGGGACAGAAACACCGGGGAGCTGTTTTTT. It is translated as CASRDRNTGELFF.

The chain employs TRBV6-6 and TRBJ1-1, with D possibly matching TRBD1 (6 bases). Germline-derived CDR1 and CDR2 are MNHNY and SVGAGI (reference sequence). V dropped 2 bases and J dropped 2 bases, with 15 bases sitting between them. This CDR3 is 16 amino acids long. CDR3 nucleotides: TGTGCCAGCAGTTACCGAGGGGGGGGGCTCAACACTGAAGCTTTCTTT. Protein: CASSYRGGGLNTEAFF.

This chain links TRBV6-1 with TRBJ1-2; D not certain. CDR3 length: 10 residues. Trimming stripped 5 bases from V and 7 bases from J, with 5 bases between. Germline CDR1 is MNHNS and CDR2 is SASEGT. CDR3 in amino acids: CASSHSGYTF. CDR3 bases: TGTGCCAGCAGTCACTCTGGCTACACCTTC.

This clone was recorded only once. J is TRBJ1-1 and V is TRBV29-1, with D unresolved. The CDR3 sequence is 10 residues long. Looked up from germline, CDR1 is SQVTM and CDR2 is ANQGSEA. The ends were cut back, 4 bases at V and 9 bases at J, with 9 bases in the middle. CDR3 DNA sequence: TGCAGCGTTGTGGCGGGGAAAGCTTTCTTT. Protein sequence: CSVVAGKAFF.

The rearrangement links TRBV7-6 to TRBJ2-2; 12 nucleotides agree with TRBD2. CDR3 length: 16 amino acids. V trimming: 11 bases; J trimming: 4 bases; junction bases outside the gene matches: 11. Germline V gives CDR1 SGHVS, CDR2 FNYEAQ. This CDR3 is CAGSSGGAIGTGELFF. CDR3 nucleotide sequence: TGTGCCGGCTCTAGCGGGGGGGCAATTGGCACCGGGGAGCTGTTTTTT.

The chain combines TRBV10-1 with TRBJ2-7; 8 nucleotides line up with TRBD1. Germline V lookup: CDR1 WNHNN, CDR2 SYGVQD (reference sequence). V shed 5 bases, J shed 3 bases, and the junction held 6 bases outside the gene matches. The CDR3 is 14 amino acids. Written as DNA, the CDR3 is TGCGCCAGCAGTAAGGGGACAGGCGGCTACGAGCAGTACTTC. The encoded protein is CASSKGTGGYEQYF.

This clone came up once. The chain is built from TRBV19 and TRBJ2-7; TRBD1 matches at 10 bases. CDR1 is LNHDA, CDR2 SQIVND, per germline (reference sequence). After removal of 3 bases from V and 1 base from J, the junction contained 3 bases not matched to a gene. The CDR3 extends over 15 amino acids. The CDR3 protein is CASSIGDRGSYEQYF. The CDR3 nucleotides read TGTGCCAGTAGTATCGGGGACAGGGGATCCTACGAGCAGTACTTC.